This entry is about one TCR beta chain. What it binds is not known. Construction of the TCRbeta library involved unique molecular identifiers. TCRdb passed the PCR reads through MiXCR, listing each CDR3 protein once. Counted here are roughly 200,000 distinct CDR3 sequences, 5.5% to 7% occurring once; the ten biggest clones make up 5.5%. The data originate from a study of T-cell reconstitution after alpha-beta-depleted transplantation in children. Overall study results and limits: Expanded clones from the graft, numbering several hundred, reportedly supplied alpha-beta T cells about two months after transplant. Recipient T cells and thymic progenitors that survived gave rise to the high TCRbeta diversity observed at day 60 in some patients.

Trimming cost V 0 bases and J 2 bases; bases outside gene matches: 4. Germline V gene data show CDR1 as SQVTM and CDR2 as ANQGSEA. CDR3 length: 14 amino acids. The specimen comprised PBMCs, sampled before TCRalphabeta/CD19-depleted stem cell transplant. The origin of this receptor is a boy under 10 years old with acute lymphoblastic leukemia, due to receive a stem cell transplant. This chain links TRBV29-1 with TRBJ2-7; 7 positions match TRBD1. In nucleotides, the CDR3 is TGCAGCGTTGAAGAGGGACAGCCAACCTACGAGCAGTACTTC. Amino acids: CSVEEGQPTYEQYF.